The 20 T cell receptor beta chains below all came from one sample that was sequenced in a study of blood T cell repertoires in COVID-19. Assay used: immunoSEQ multiplex PCR; TCRdb lists only in-frame clones, some missing. The data hold over 200,000 clones, with 86% observed a single time. The sample taken for sequencing was peripheral blood. The receptors come from a man between 35 and 55 years old who had recovered from COVID-19.

The chain combines TRBV9 with TRBJ2-3; 9 nucleotides line up with TRBD2. The germline gives CDR1 SGDLS, CDR2 YYNGEE. J was trimmed by 3 bases and V by 0 bases; bases with no gene match: 5. The CDR3 runs 16 residues. CDR3 protein: CASSVGSGLATDTQYF. CDR3 nucleotides: TGTGCCAGCAGCGTAGGTAGTGGACTAGCGACAGATACGCAGTATTTT.

The rearrangement links TRBV5-8 to TRBJ1-2, with TRBD1 as a possible D gene (5 bases). The CDR3 sequence is 14 residues long. Germline V gives CDR1 SGHTS, CDR2 YDEGEE. Trimming shortened V by 4 bases and J by 6 bases, and 16 bases separated the two germline ends. This CDR3 reads CASSPRGRGDGYTF. DNA of the CDR3: TGTGCCAGCAGCCCCCGAGGGAGGGGAGATGGCTACACCTTC.

This chain links TRBV4-3 with TRBJ2-7; TRBD1 might be the D (7 bases). Trimming pared 4 bases from V and 8 bases from J, leaving 27 bases between. The CDR3 sequence is 17 residues long. Germline loops: CDR1 LGHNA, CDR2 YSLEER. The CDR3 is CASSRDFGTAVGYQQYF. CDR3 bases: TGCGCCAGCAGCCGGGACTTCGGGACAGCCGTGGGTTACCAGCAGTACTTC.

The gene calls are TRBV9 and TRBJ2-3; 7 nucleotides line up with TRBD2. Trimming removed 0 bases from V and 1 base from J; junction bases left unmatched: 2. CDR3 length: 15 residues. The V gene's germline CDR1 is SGDLS and CDR2 YYNGEE. CDR3 residues: CASSVGAGRTDTQYF. The CDR3 DNA reads TGTGCCAGCAGCGTAGGAGCGGGGCGCACAGATACGCAGTATTTT.

The J gene is TRBJ2-1, the V gene TRBV7-9; D is possibly TRBD2 (5 bases). V was clipped by 8 bases and J by 8 bases, with 16 bases between them. Germline V CDR1 and CDR2: SEHNR, FQNEAQ (reference sequence). This CDR3 comprises 13 residues. The CDR3 protein is CASPGKIGDEQFF. The CDR3 DNA reads as TGTGCCAGCCCGGGGAAAATTGGCGATGAGCAGTTCTTC.

The chain recombines TRBV27 with TRBJ2-7; D remains ambiguous. The CDR3 loop spans 16 amino acids. Germline CDR1 MNHEY, CDR2 SMNVEV (reference sequence). Trimming cost V 6 bases and J 4 bases, with 22 bases left between them. The CDR3 bases are TGTGCCAGCAGCAAAACAACCAATGAGGAACTTTACGAGCAGTACTTC. This codes for CASSKTTNEELYEQYF.

The chain recombines TRBV2 with TRBJ1-6; D is possibly TRBD1 (6 bases). The ends were cut back, 6 bases at V and 7 bases at J, with 16 bases in the middle. The CDR3 has 15 amino acids. CDR1 is SNHLY, CDR2 FYNNEI, per germline. CDR3 amino acids: CASSSPGGGNSPLHF. CDR3 DNA sequence: TGTGCCAGCAGCTCCCCTGGGGGCGGGAATTCACCCCTCCACTTT.

The chain combines TRBV6-6 with TRBJ2-7; 13 bases fit TRBD2. The germline V gene encodes CDR1 MNHNY and CDR2 SVGAGI (reference sequence). The CDR3 has 15 amino acids. The trim removed 10 bases at V and 4 bases at J, leaving 10 bases unmatched. This CDR3 reads CATRNGLAGVYEQYF. The CDR3 DNA reads as TGTGCCACCCGAAACGGACTAGCGGGAGTTTACGAGCAGTACTTC.

The V and J genes are TRBV2 and TRBJ2-3; 12 bases map to TRBD2. Unmatched junction bases numbered 4, after V lost 6 bases and J lost 3 bases. The germline V gene encodes CDR1 SNHLY and CDR2 FYNNEI. The CDR3 spans 15 residues. Here the CDR3 reads CASRVTSGGTDTQYF. In DNA form, the CDR3 reads TGTGCCAGCAGAGTGACTAGCGGGGGAACAGATACGCAGTATTTT. Variable domain in full (rest from reference TRBV2 and TRBJ2-3): EPEVTQTPSHQVTQMGQEVILRCVPISNHLYFYWYRQILGQKVEFLVSFYNNEISEKSEIFDDQFSVERPDGSNFTLKIRSTKLEDSAMYFCASRVTSGGTDTQYFGPGTRLTVL.

The J gene is TRBJ2-7, the V gene TRBV30, with TRBD2 identical over 10 bases. The CDR3 consists of 14 residues. CDR1 and CDR2 (germline): GTSNPN, SVGIG (reference sequence). V lost 4 bases and J lost 1; bases outside the gene matches: 4. The CDR3 sequence: CAWTRTSGSYEQYF. The CDR3 coding sequence is TGTGCCTGGACTAGGACTAGCGGTTCCTACGAGCAGTACTTC.

The gene calls are TRBV7-9 and TRBJ2-7, with TRBD1 matching over 7 bases. The CDR3 is 14 amino acids. V dropped 4 bases and J dropped 2; count of bases not matched to a gene: 5. Germline V gives CDR1 SEHNR, CDR2 FQNEAQ (reference sequence). The CDR3 coding sequence is TGTGCCAGCAGCTCGACAGGGAACACCTACGAGCAGTACTTC. As protein: CASSSTGNTYEQYF.

The chain combines TRBV2 with TRBJ1-2, with 7 bases lining up with TRBD1. Germline-derived CDR1 and CDR2 are SNHLY and FYNNEI. The V segment lost 3 bases and the J segment 1 base; nucleotides outside the gene matches: 5. CDR3 length: 15 residues. The CDR3 coding sequence is TGTGCCAGCAGTGATAGGGGACAGATTAACTATGGCTACACCTTC. Its translation: CASSDRGQINYGYTF.

The chain recombines TRBV19 with TRBJ2-1; maybe TRBD2 (5 bases). CDR3 length: 15 residues. V was clipped by 4 bases and J by 4 bases, with 14 bases between them. In germline, CDR1 is LNHDA, CDR2 SQIVND (reference sequence). The CDR3 loop is CASSTRESQYNEQFF. In nucleotides, the CDR3 is TGTGCCAGTAGTACCCGGGAAAGCCAATACAATGAGCAGTTCTTC. The variable domain in full, completed from reference TRBV19 and TRBJ2-1, reads DGGITQSPKYLFRKEGQNVTLSCEQNLNHDAMYWYRQDPGQGLRLIYYSQIVNDFQKGDIAEGYSVSREKKESFPLTVTSAQKNPTAFYLCASSTRESQYNEQFFGPGTRLTVL.

This rearrangement joins TRBV7-2 to TRBJ2-1, with TRBD2 identical over 12 bases. This CDR3 comprises 16 residues. Trimming cost V 0 bases and J 8 bases; bases outside gene matches: 5. Germline V gene sequence: CDR1 SGHTA, CDR2 FQGNSA. CDR3 sequence (DNA): TGTGCCAGCAGCTTAGCGCAAGGACTAGCGGGGTATGAGCAGTTCTTC. Protein product: CASSLAQGLAGYEQFF.

The J gene is TRBJ2-1, the V gene TRBV9; a weak D match, TRBD1 (5 bases). This CDR3 is built from 17 residues. In germline, CDR1 is SGDLS, CDR2 YYNGEE. V lost 4 bases, J lost 0 bases, and 17 bases lay in between. As DNA, the CDR3 is TGTGCCAGCAGCCAACCTGGGGCTTCTAGCTCCTACAATGAGCAGTTCTTC. Residues: CASSQPGASSSYNEQFF.

J is TRBJ1-4 and V is TRBV5-1; 8 bases are shared with TRBD1. The V gene end was trimmed by 0 bases and the J gene end by 7 bases; junction bases not matched to a gene: 2. CDR3 size: 14 residues. CDR1 and CDR2 from the germline V gene are SGHRS and YFSETQ. CDR3 nucleotides: TGCGCCAGCAGCTTGGTTGGGACAGGTGAAAAACTGTTTTTT. Translating it yields CASSLVGTGEKLFF.

The rearrangement uses TRBV27 and TRBJ2-1; D may be TRBD2 (5 bases). Germline values: CDR1 MNHEY, CDR2 SMNVEV (reference sequence). The CDR3 contains 13 residues. V lost 8 bases to trimming and J lost 4 bases, with 12 bases between them. In nucleotides, the CDR3 is TGTGCCAGCGGCCTCAGCGGATACAATGAGCAGTTCTTC. The encoded protein is CASGLSGYNEQFF.

The rearrangement uses TRBV27 and TRBJ2-1, with 15 bases fitting TRBD2. The CDR3 extends over 18 amino acids. CDR1 is MNHEY and CDR2 is SMNVEV in the germline V gene (reference sequence). V lost 4 bases to trimming and J lost 1 base; unmatched junction nucleotides: 5. In DNA, the CDR3 is TGTGCCAGCAGTTCCGGGACTAGCGGGAGGAATTCCTACAATGAGCAGTTCTTC. Protein: CASSSGTSGRNSYNEQFF.

This CDR3 is CASSEWRGVQETQYF. The CDR3 DNA follows: TGTGCCAGCAGTGAATGGCGGGGAGTTCAAGAGACCCAGTACTTC. The chain is built from TRBV25-1 and TRBJ2-5; perhaps TRBD2 as D (6 bases). CDR3 length equals 15 residues. The germline gives CDR1 MGHDK, CDR2 SYGVNS. V lost 1 base and J 2 bases, leaving 11 bases between the germline ends. The full variable domain, with the rest looked up from reference TRBV25-1 and TRBJ2-5, is EADIYQTPRYLVIGTGKKITLECSQTMGHDKMYWYQQDPGMELHLIHYSYGVNSTEKGDLSSESTVSRIRTEHFPLTLESARPSHTSQYLCASSEWRGVQETQYFGPGTRLLVL.

The chain uses TRBV19 and TRBJ2-7; D might be TRBD1 (6 bases). The CDR3 is 15 residues long. From germline, CDR1 is LNHDA and CDR2 SQIVND (reference sequence). V was shortened by 7 bases and J by 0 bases, with 16 bases between the two germline ends. The CDR3 sequence is CASNPKGTPSYEQYF. For the CDR3, the DNA is TGTGCCAGTAATCCGAAGGGGACACCCTCCTACGAGCAGTACTTC.